Below are 20 T cell receptor beta chains sequenced from a single sample in a study of siplizumab effects on memory and regulatory T cells (dated 2019 in TCRdb). Library preparation employed the immunoSEQ multiplex PCR assay. TCRdb stores this immuneACCESS table with in-frame sequences only. Part of the clones is absent; in the studies checked, under half of the shortfall reflects unresolved V genes, and no reason is known for the rest. This sample comprises 95,000 to 110,000 clones, over 90% of them detected only once. Around 0.62% of the sample is taken by the ten largest. Sequencing was performed on Tregs sorted from blood. Source of these receptors: a human donor in good health.

The chain couples TRBV10-3 to TRBJ2-1; 10 bases map to TRBD2. The trim removed 10 bases at V and 4 bases at J, leaving 16 bases unmatched. Germline lookup yields CDR1 ENHRY and CDR2 SYGVKD. The CDR3 has 17 residues. The CDR3 DNA follows: TGTGCCACGGCCCTGGGTAACCTAGCGGGGGTGTACAATGAGCAGTTCTTC. Translated: CATALGNLAGVYNEQFF.

This clone was counted a single time. The gene calls are TRBV11-2 and TRBJ2-1; tentative D call: TRBD2 (5 bases). This CDR3 spans 15 amino acids. V dropped 1 base and J dropped 3 bases, with 10 bases sitting between them. Germline V CDR1 and CDR2: SGHAT, FQNNGV. CDR3 sequence reads: CASSLVGDRYNEQFF. CDR3 nucleotide sequence: TGTGCCAGCAGCTTAGTGGGAGATCGCTACAATGAGCAGTTCTTC.

About this clone itself: Other DNA sequences in this sample translate to the same CDR3. The CDR3 bases are TGTGCCATCAGTGATATCGCTACGCAGTATTTT. Translation: CAISDIATQYF. This chain joins TRBV10-3 and TRBJ2-3; D is ambiguous. CDR1 is ENHRY and CDR2 is SYGVKD in the germline V gene. This CDR3 region has 11 residues. V lost 3 bases and J lost 8, with 6 bases in between.

This clone appeared a single time. V and J are TRBV18 and TRBJ2-2, with D possibly being TRBD2 (7 bases). This CDR3 region has 16 residues. Germline CDR1 reads KGHSH; CDR2 reads LQKENI. The V end was cut by 2 bases, the J end by 0 bases, with 10 bases between. The CDR3 sequence: CASSPIGGPNTGELFF. CDR3 sequence (DNA): TGTGCCAGCTCACCAATCGGGGGGCCGAACACCGGGGAGCTGTTTTTT. Together with reference TRBV18 and TRBJ2-2, the CDR3 gives the full variable domain: NAGVMQNPRHLVRRRGQEARLRCSPMKGHSHVYWYRQLPEEGLKFMVYLQKENIIDESGMPKERFSAEFPKEGPSILRIQQVVRGDSAAYFCASSPIGGPNTGELFFGEGSRLTVL.

This sequence joins TRBV11-2 and TRBJ1-2, with 7 bases fitting TRBD1. The J segment lost 4 bases and the V segment lost 5 bases, leaving 4 bases of the junction unmatched. The CDR3 spans 13 residues. Germline assignment: CDR1 SGHAT and CDR2 FQNNGV. Here the CDR3 reads CASSPRTGYGYTF. CDR3 DNA: TGTGCCAGCAGCCCCCGGACAGGCTATGGCTACACCTTC. The full variable domain, in which reference TRBV11-2 and TRBJ1-2 provide the parts outside the CDR3, is EAGVAQSPRYKIIEKRQSVAFWCNPISGHATLYWYQQILGQGPKLLIQFQNNGVVDDSQLPKDRFSAERLKGVDSTLKIQPAKLEDSAVYLCASSPRTGYGYTFGSGTRLTVV.

This chain uses TRBV21-1 with TRBJ2-7; the D segment call TRBD2 is taken from the table without a DNA check. TRBV21-1 is a pseudogene. This CDR3 spans 20 amino acids. The CDR3 spells CASSKSARAPTSGGYYEQYF. The CDR3 DNA is TGTGCCAGCAGCAAATCGGCAAGGGCCCCGACTAGCGGGGGTTACTACGAGCAGTACTTC.

V usage is TRBV6-1 and J usage is TRBJ2-3, with TRBD2 identical over 13 bases. With 4 bases clipped from V and 0 bases from J, the junction kept 4 bases outside the gene matches. CDR1 is MNHNS and CDR2 is SASEGT in the germline V gene. The CDR3 loop spans 17 amino acids. The DNA for the CDR3 is TGTGCCAGCAGTGCACTAGCGGGGGGGACTAGCACAGATACGCAGTATTTT. As protein: CASSALAGGTSTDTQYF.

This chain connects TRBV5-1 to TRBJ2-7; D is perhaps TRBD2 (7 bases). Trimming took 3 bases from V and 5 from J, leaving 15 bases between them. The CDR3 is 14 amino acids. Germline V gene data show CDR1 as SGHRS and CDR2 as YFSETQ. The CDR3 coding sequence is TGCGCCAGCAGCTGGGGGGGCGAAAGTAACGAGCAGTACTTC. Its protein is CASSWGGESNEQYF.

The gene calls are TRBV7-8 and TRBJ2-1, with D perhaps matching TRBD1 (6 bases). This CDR3 is built from 13 residues. V was shortened by 1 base and J by 10 bases, with 11 bases between the two germline ends. Germline CDR1 is SGHVS and CDR2 is FQNEAQ. The CDR3: CASSLGGRGEQFF. In nucleotides, the CDR3 is TGTGCCAGCAGCTTAGGAGGAAGGGGGGAGCAGTTCTTC.

This clone was seen only once. V and J are TRBV5-6 and TRBJ2-7; no clear D gene. V lost 4 bases and J lost 2, with 10 bases in between. Germline loops: CDR1 SGHDT, CDR2 YYEEEE. CDR3 size: 13 residues. The CDR3 bases are TGTGCCAGCAGCCGTATTGGGCCCTACGAGCAGTACTTC. This gives the protein CASSRIGPYEQYF.

The genes are TRBV6-5 and TRBJ1-4; D is unresolved. In germline, CDR1 is MNHEY, CDR2 SVGAGI. There are 14 residues in the CDR3. V lost 6 bases, J lost 4 bases, and 12 bases lay in between. This chain's CDR3 is CASSPYRRNEKLFF. For the CDR3, the DNA is TGTGCCAGCAGCCCTTACAGACGTAATGAAAAACTGTTTTTT.

J is TRBJ2-3 and V is TRBV2, with 10 bases aligning to TRBD1. The V gene end was trimmed by 3 bases and the J gene end by 4 bases; junction bases not matched to a gene: 1. The germline gives CDR1 SNHLY, CDR2 FYNNEI. CDR3 length equals 14 residues. CDR3 sequence reads: CASSEGQGSDTQYF. The CDR3 bases are TGTGCCAGCAGTGAGGGACAGGGGTCAGATACGCAGTATTTT.

The chain joins TRBV7-3 to TRBJ1-1; tentatively, D is TRBD1 (6 bases). V was shortened by 1 base and J by 1 base, with 10 bases between the two germline ends. The length of the CDR3 is 15 residues. Per germline, CDR1 SGHTA and CDR2 FQGTGA. The chain's CDR3 is CASSLKGGKNTEAFF. DNA for the CDR3: TGTGCCAGCAGCTTAAAAGGGGGGAAGAACACTGAAGCTTTCTTT.

V usage is TRBV7-9 and J usage is TRBJ1-2; D is ambiguous. The germline CDR1 and CDR2 sequences are SEHNR and FQNEAQ (reference sequence). V lost 7 bases and J lost 1, with 7 bases in between. The CDR3 covers 12 residues. CDR3: CASTNLNYGYTF. DNA of the CDR3: TGTGCCAGCACAAATCTTAACTATGGCTACACCTTC.

This chain uses TRBV5-1 with TRBJ2-5; tentatively, D is TRBD2 (5 bases). The CDR3 length is 13 residues. The V end lost 4 bases, the J end lost 0 bases, and 7 bases lay between the germline ends. Germline V CDR1 and CDR2: SGHRS, YFSETQ. The CDR3 region has the DNA TGCGCCAGCAGCCCGGGGTACCAAGAGACCCAGTACTTC. Translating gives CASSPGYQETQYF.

This rearrangement joins TRBV5-1 to TRBJ2-2, with TRBD2 as a possible D gene (5 bases). Germline lookup yields CDR1 SGHRS and CDR2 YFSETQ. Trimming pared 6 bases from V and 3 bases from J, leaving 18 bases between. CDR3 size: 16 residues. Here the CDR3 reads CASKRAGGFDTGELFF. As DNA, the CDR3 is TGCGCCAGCAAGCGCGCGGGCGGTTTTGACACCGGGGAGCTGTTTTTT.

V gene TRBV5-5 combines with J gene TRBJ1-2; weak D call: TRBD1 (6 bases). V gave up 4 bases and J gave up 1 base, with 17 bases separating them. The V gene's germline CDR1 is SGHKS and CDR2 YYEKEE (reference sequence). The CDR3 is 16 amino acids. CDR3 nucleotide sequence: TGTGCCAGCAGCGGTGGGACGACAGGCTTTAACTATGGCTACACCTTC. Its protein is CASSGGTTGFNYGYTF.

The V gene is TRBV30, the J gene TRBJ2-1, with D possibly being TRBD1 or TRBD2 (6 bases each). Germline assignment: CDR1 GTSNPN and CDR2 SVGIG (reference sequence). The CDR3 spans 15 residues. Trimming pared 1 base from V and 4 bases from J, leaving 14 bases between. The CDR3 here is CAWSGGRGRYNEQFF. CDR3 nucleotide sequence: TGTGCCTGGAGTGGGGGCCGGGGGCGGTACAATGAGCAGTTCTTC.

This clone was seen a few times. CDR3 bases: TGTGCCACCAGCAGTTGGACTAGCGGGAGTTCCTATGAGCAGTTCTTC. Protein: CATSSWTSGSSYEQFF. The V call is TRBV15, the J call TRBJ2-1; 13 bases are shared with TRBD2. Trimming removed 3 bases from V and 8 bases from J; junction bases left unmatched: 7. The V gene's germline CDR1 is LNHNV and CDR2 YYDKDF (reference sequence). The CDR3 runs to 16 residues.

This clone has just one count. The genes are TRBV5-4 and TRBJ2-3, with 8 bases fitting TRBD2. Germline CDR1 is SGHNT and CDR2 is YYREEE (reference sequence). The CDR3 extends over 15 amino acids. V was clipped by 4 bases and J by 3 bases; unmatched bases: 7. The CDR3 DNA sequence: TGTGCCAGCAGCACGGCGGGACTAGGAACAGATACGCAGTATTTT. It encodes CASSTAGLGTDTQYF.